The T cell receptor (beta chain) described here comes from a study of human T cells and chemical hapten exposure. Notes on the study in general: TCRs above 1 in 1000 frequency did not change with DPC sensitization.

Original analysis: There were a median of around 97,000 TCRs per sample, with a range from roughly 23,224 to 750,000. TCRdb independently ran MiXCR on the 5' RACE reads; one entry per CDR3 protein. The V and J calls, along with clone size, are taken from TCRdb and not from the paper's own processing. The sample has 80,000 or so distinct CDR3 sequences, approximately 15% seen once. It was unfractionated whole blood from which total RNA was extracted. In this sample, this clonotype turned up many times. Its antigen is unknown. A junction end diverges from the germline sequence, so it may reflect a read error. The receptor was isolated from a female donor in good health.

The CDR3 DNA sequence: TGTGCCAGCAGCCCGGGCTTTTTTAATGGAAAACTGTTTTTT. Translating it yields CASSPGFFNGKLFF. The chain employs TRBV28 and TRBJ1-4; no clear D gene. The germline V gene has CDR1 MDHEN and CDR2 SYDVKM. The CDR3 runs 14 residues.